These T cell receptor beta chains were read from a single sample in a study of CD8 T cells in Susac syndrome. TCRdb re-called the immunoSEQ multiplex PCR reads with MiXCR, one entry per CDR3 protein. The table has fewer than 150,000 distinct CDR3 sequences, 85% to 95% seen once; the top ten hold about 0.25%. Material: CD8+ T cells from PBMCs. These receptors were obtained from a human donor in good health. CDR3s include the opening cysteine and the closing phenylalanine or tryptophan. A D gene is named only where the DNA matches it firmly.

j_call d_call v_call cdr3_aa
TRBJ1-2 TRBD1 TRBV29-1 CSDQQGTRNYGYTF
TRBJ1-5 NA TRBV27 CASSLSGGGNQPQHF
TRBJ2-1 NA TRBV29-1 CSVRLAVSYNEQFF
TRBJ2-1 NA TRBV28 CASSFGEQFF
TRBJ2-1 NA TRBV5-4 CASSTALEEQFF
TRBJ2-6 NA TRBV7-9 CASSPVGGHGANVLTF
TRBJ2-7 TRBD2 TRBV7-9 CALGTGGTSGRSGEQYF
TRBJ1-5 NA TRBV19 CASSEDYSNQPQHF
TRBJ1-5 NA TRBV23-1 CASSRGRVSNQPQHF
TRBJ2-2 TRBD2 TRBV15 CATSGSLSGSHTGELFF
TRBJ2-1 TRBD2 TRBV2 CASSETSGNTYNEQFF
TRBJ1-1 NA TRBV9 CASSGPGTEAFF
TRBJ2-7 NA TRBV27 CASSLQGRSYEQYF
TRBJ2-7 TRBD1 TRBV27 CASHGTGVWEQYF
TRBJ2-3 TRBD2 TRBV28 CASSARLAGTDTQYF
TRBJ1-1 NA TRBV30 CACSGHPDTEAFF
TRBJ2-2 NA TRBV7-8 CASSRENTGELFF
TRBJ2-7 NA TRBV20-1 CSASPVALTYEQYF
TRBJ2-7 NA TRBV19 CASAGQDSSYEQYF
TRBJ2-7 TRBD1 TRBV9 CASSGGTGEADEQYF
TRBJ2-1 TRBD2 TRBV6-5 CASSYWTGGYEQFF
TRBJ2-1 TRBD2 TRBV27 CASSPGLVWLEQFF
TRBJ1-1 NA TRBV7-9 CASSLIGDEAFF